The clone carrying this TCR beta chain was detected many times. Its antigen is still unknown. The CDR3 covers 13 residues. Germline V gives CDR1 LNHNV, CDR2 YYDKDF (reference sequence). V lost 8 bases and J lost 2, with 10 bases in between. Study-level findings and limits: Tumor memory CD4+ T cell TCR gene usage clustered with blood and lymph node memory CD4+ cells and lymph node naive CD4+ cells. Tumor Tregs overlapped most with tumor, then blood, naive CD4+ cells. Whole repertoires were not studied in the larger cohort, only one V-J beta rearrangement.

After constant-region reverse-primer amplification, full-length variable regions underwent semi-nested PCR with Nested Universal Primer A. One entry per CDR3 protein, called by TCRdb with MiXCR from the 5' RACE reads. This table has tens of thousands of distinct CDR3 sequences, about 26% appearing once. Tregs were sorted as CD4+CD25+CD127-/low cells. Sequencing used tumor-infiltrating Tregs sorted from the breast tumor. The chain has TRBV15 and TRBJ1-3; no definite D call. This TCR came from a female donor with breast cancer. The CDR3, as DNA: TGTGCCACCGCCGGGAGTACTGGAAACACCATATATTTT. Translated, it gives CATAGSTGNTIYF.